Each of the 28 T cell receptor beta chains below was sequenced from the same sample in a study of T cells expressing NK-cell markers. From the 5' RACE reads, TCRdb lists one entry per CDR3 protein and no DNA. Its listing shows about 300,000 distinct CDR3 sequences. Sequencing was performed on blood T cells: a sorted CD56 or NKG2C T cell subset, CD4+ or CD8+ T cells, or bulk PBMC T cells (not recorded which). The receptors shown here come from a woman aged 18-69 years in good health.

The gene calls are TRBV30 and TRBJ2-4; with no DNA, the TCRdb D assignment of TRBD1 cannot be verified. CDR1 and CDR2 (germline): GTSNPN, SVGIG (reference sequence). This CDR3 spans 14 amino acids. The CDR3 here is CAWSTGAGKNIQYF.

The rearrangement uses TRBV24-1 and TRBJ2-6; TCRdb picks TRBD1, but there is no DNA to check that call. This CDR3 contains 16 residues. The germline V gene has CDR1 KGHDR and CDR2 SFDVKD. This chain's CDR3 is CATSNRGRAGANVLTF.

The rearrangement joins TRBV12-3 or TRBV12-4 to TRBJ2-2; TCRdb's D gene call, TRBD1, goes unchecked for lack of DNA. This CDR3 is 15 amino acids long. CDR3 protein: CASSPGGWYSGELFF.

The chain has TRBV20-1 and TRBJ2-3; TCRdb gives TRBD1 as the D gene, but with no DNA this cannot be confirmed. Germline lookup yields CDR1 DFQATT and CDR2 SNEGSKA (reference sequence). The CDR3 runs 11 residues. The CDR3 is CSAALTDTQYF.

The chain combines TRBV24-1 with TRBJ2-1; TCRdb's D gene call, TRBD2, goes unchecked for lack of DNA. The length of the CDR3 is 18 residues. CDR1 and CDR2 (germline): KGHDR, SFDVKD. CDR3 residues: CATRPGLAGGPVDNEQFF.

The V gene is TRBV6-1, the J gene TRBJ1-5. The CDR3 consists of 16 residues. CDR1 and CDR2 (germline): MNHNS, SASEGT. The CDR3 protein is CASRALTSIPNQPQHF.

The chain uses TRBV7-2 and TRBJ2-3; the D call from TCRdb, TRBD2, cannot be confirmed without DNA. The CDR3 contains 18 residues. CDR1 SGHTA and CDR2 FQGNSA come from the germline V gene. CDR3 amino acids: CASSLAPPAGGPTDTQYF.

The gene calls are TRBV28 and TRBJ2-1; TCRdb's D call, TRBD1, is unchecked because there is no DNA. CDR1 and CDR2 from the germline V gene are MDHEN and SYDVKM. CDR3 size: 15 residues. CDR3 protein: CASSFGQGTYNEQFF.

The rearrangement uses TRBV29-1 and TRBJ2-1; TCRdb proposes TRBD2, but this gene call is untestable without DNA. Germline lookup yields CDR1 SQVTM and CDR2 ANQGSEA. The CDR3 consists of 16 residues. This CDR3 is CSVIGTSGGYNNEQFF.

The V call is TRBV29-1, the J call TRBJ2-3; lacking DNA, the TRBD2 call made by TCRdb goes unchecked. The CDR3 runs to 15 residues. Germline assignment: CDR1 SQVTM and CDR2 ANQGSEA. CDR3 loop: CSVALAGGPSDTQYF.

This chain's CDR3 is CASSPVEAEQFF. The gene calls are TRBV18 and TRBJ2-1. This CDR3 spans 12 amino acids. Per the germline V gene, CDR1 is KGHSH and CDR2 is LQKENI.

The chain has TRBV24-1 and TRBJ2-6; absent DNA, TCRdb's TRBD2 call cannot be checked. CDR3 length equals 15 residues. The germline CDR1 and CDR2 sequences are KGHDR and SFDVKD. CDR3 residues: CATSVAGSGANVLTF.

The chain combines TRBV11-2 with TRBJ2-2; the D call from TCRdb, TRBD2, cannot be confirmed without DNA. The germline gives CDR1 SGHAT, CDR2 FQNNGV. This CDR3 is built from 15 residues. CDR3 sequence: CASGKAGAITGELFF.

The chain employs TRBV6-1 and TRBJ2-5; TCRdb's D gene call, TRBD1, goes unchecked for lack of DNA. CDR1 is MNHNS and CDR2 is SASEGT in the germline V gene. The CDR3 loop spans 15 amino acids. CDR3 region: CASRELTGGQETQYF.

The J gene is TRBJ1-5, the V gene TRBV12-3 or TRBV12-4. The CDR3 has 15 residues. Here the CDR3 reads CASSLRGFSNQPQHF.

This rearrangement joins TRBV4-2 to TRBJ1-2; as DNA is missing, the TRBD1 call by TCRdb cannot be tested. This CDR3 spans 14 amino acids. The germline CDR1 and CDR2 sequences are LGHNA and YNFKEQ. The CDR3 spells CASSQEGTGDGYTF.

The V and J genes are TRBV24-1 and TRBJ2-5. This CDR3 contains 15 residues. Germline CDR1 is KGHDR and CDR2 is SFDVKD. CDR3 residues: CATSDLTGDQETQYF.

This sequence joins TRBV20-1 and TRBJ1-1. Germline loops: CDR1 DFQATT, CDR2 SNEGSKA (reference sequence). The CDR3 runs 13 residues. CDR3 region: CSARAQLNTEAFF.

This chain connects TRBV20-1 to TRBJ2-5. This CDR3 contains 12 residues. Germline CDR1 reads DFQATT; CDR2 reads SNEGSKA (reference sequence). The CDR3 sequence: CSASSALETQYF.

The V gene is TRBV5-6, the J gene TRBJ2-7; TCRdb's D call, TRBD2, is unchecked because there is no DNA. CDR3 length: 16 amino acids. Germline lookup yields CDR1 SGHDT and CDR2 YYEEEE. CDR3 in amino acids: CASSTPGLAAPYEQYF.

The genes are TRBV20-1 and TRBJ1-2; TCRdb outputs TRBD1, but without DNA this stays unchecked. CDR1 DFQATT and CDR2 SNEGSKA come from the germline V gene (reference sequence). The CDR3 is 14 amino acids. The CDR3 sequence is CSARDLGRGYGYTF.

The chain joins TRBV25-1 to TRBJ1-3; TCRdb proposes TRBD1, but this gene call is untestable without DNA. The CDR3 length is 15 residues. Germline assignment: CDR1 MGHDK and CDR2 SYGVNS. The CDR3 sequence is CASSHIGVSGNTIYF.

The chain has TRBV18 and TRBJ2-2. The CDR3 spans 12 residues. Per the germline V gene, CDR1 is KGHSH and CDR2 is LQKENI. The CDR3 here is CASSPSTGELFF.

This rearrangement joins TRBV25-1 to TRBJ2-5; the TRBD1 assignment by TCRdb is unverifiable without DNA. The germline gives CDR1 MGHDK, CDR2 SYGVNS. CDR3 size: 14 residues. The chain's CDR3 is CASTPVRGLETQYF.

The gene calls are TRBV6-5 and TRBJ1-5; TCRdb's D call of TRBD1 is untestable without DNA. There are 15 residues in the CDR3. CDR1 is MNHEY and CDR2 is SVGAGI in the germline V gene. CDR3 protein: CASSFSGSSNQPQHF.

This sequence joins TRBV4-1 and TRBJ1-1; TCRdb names TRBD1, which stays unverified in the absence of DNA. Germline CDR1 is MGHRA and CDR2 is YSYEKL. CDR3 length: 13 residues. The CDR3 loop reads CASSDRGVVGAFF.

The J gene is TRBJ2-4, the V gene TRBV4-3; TCRdb picks TRBD2, but there is no DNA to check that call. Germline CDR1 LGHNA, CDR2 YSLEER. The CDR3 contains 15 residues. This chain's CDR3 is CASSRSGLDKNIQYF.

The rearrangement uses TRBV19 and TRBJ2-1; TCRdb indicates TRBD1, and absent DNA this call remains unverified. CDR1 is LNHDA and CDR2 is SQIVND in the germline V gene (reference sequence). The CDR3 is made up of 15 amino acids. The CDR3 sequence is CATMDQGGGYNEQFF. The full variable domain, completed using reference TRBV19 and TRBJ2-1, is DGGITQSPKYLFRKEGQNVTLSCEQNLNHDAMYWYRQDPGQGLRLIYYSQIVNDFQKGDIAEGYSVSREKKESFPLTVTSAQKNPTAFYLCATMDQGGGYNEQFFGPGTRLTVL.